A single sample gave rise to the 22 T cell receptor beta chains below, sequenced in a study of cytomegalovirus exposure and HLA in healthy donors. Using immunoSEQ multiplex PCR, the repertoire was profiled, and TCRdb retains in-frame clones only, with some absent. The sample contains 45,000 to 65,000 clones, about 88% of which appear only once. Sequenced: PBMCs. The receptors shown here come from a woman under 30 in good health and CMV-seronegative.

The chain couples TRBV7-3 to TRBJ1-1; 10 positions agree with TRBD1. V lost 8 bases and J lost 6; bases outside the gene matches: 12. Germline V gene lookup returns CDR1 SGHTA and CDR2 FQGTGA. The CDR3 spans 15 residues. This chain's CDR3 is CASRLTGQGDAEAFF. The CDR3 DNA follows: TGTGCCAGCCGACTAACAGGACAGGGGGACGCTGAAGCTTTCTTT.

The chain carries TRBV18 and TRBJ2-7; 13 bases align to TRBD2. Germline V gene data show CDR1 as KGHSH and CDR2 as LQKENI. The CDR3 sequence is 15 residues long. With 3 bases clipped from V and 7 bases from J, the junction kept 6 bases outside the gene matches. CDR3 in amino acids: CASSPGLAGNEEQYF. The DNA for the CDR3 is TGTGCCAGCTCACCGGGACTAGCGGGAAATGAGGAGCAGTACTTC. The full variable domain, its missing parts supplied by reference TRBV18 and TRBJ2-7, is NAGVMQNPRHLVRRRGQEARLRCSPMKGHSHVYWYRQLPEEGLKFMVYLQKENIIDESGMPKERFSAEFPKEGPSILRIQQVVRGDSAAYFCASSPGLAGNEEQYFGPGTRLTVT.

The chain combines TRBV6-1 with TRBJ2-5; D may be TRBD1 (5 bases). CDR1 is MNHNS and CDR2 is SASEGT in the germline V gene. With 4 bases removed from V and 7 bases from J, the gap between germline ends came to 16 bases. The CDR3 extends over 14 amino acids. CDR3 coding DNA: TGTGCCAGCAGTGGGGGCCAGTCCGGAGCGACCCAGTACTTC. As protein: CASSGGQSGATQYF.

The chain is built from TRBV6-6 and TRBJ2-3; the match to TRBD2 covers 13 bases. Germline V gene sequence: CDR1 MNHNY, CDR2 SVGAGI (reference sequence). Losses at the gene ends were 6 bases for V and 4 bases for J; bases not matched to a gene: 4. The CDR3 totals 15 residues. CDR3 sequence reads: CASSWTSGSPDTQYF. The CDR3 DNA is TGTGCCAGCAGCTGGACTAGCGGGAGTCCAGATACGCAGTATTTT.

In DNA, the CDR3 is TGCGCCAGCAGCTTGGACAGGTACTATGGCTACACCTTC. Translating gives CASSLDRYYGYTF. V and J are TRBV5-1 and TRBJ1-2; D may be TRBD1 (5 bases). Germline V gene data show CDR1 as SGHRS and CDR2 as YFSETQ. Trimming pared 0 bases from V and 3 bases from J, leaving 6 bases between. This CDR3 region has 13 residues.

The V call is TRBV19, the J call TRBJ2-7; 9 bases line up with TRBD1. The length of the CDR3 is 18 residues. Per germline, CDR1 LNHDA and CDR2 SQIVND (reference sequence). J gave up 6 bases and V 1 base, and 16 bases lay outside the gene matches. This CDR3 is CASSIVALGQGALVEQYF. CDR3 DNA sequence: TGTGCCAGTAGTATAGTGGCGCTGGGACAGGGAGCCCTGGTCGAGCAGTACTTC.

The V and J genes are TRBV5-1 and TRBJ1-2; perhaps TRBD1 as D (5 bases). The ends were cut back, 3 bases at V and 7 bases at J, with 16 bases in the middle. Germline values: CDR1 SGHRS, CDR2 YFSETQ. The CDR3 length is 14 residues. CDR3 region: CASSSIETQGGYTF. The CDR3 DNA reads as TGCGCCAGCAGCTCAATCGAAACGCAGGGTGGCTACACCTTC.

The J gene is TRBJ2-7, the V gene TRBV6-6; maybe TRBD1 (6 bases). Trimming removed 10 bases from V and 6 bases from J, with 19 bases in between. The germline gives CDR1 MNHNY, CDR2 SVGAGI (reference sequence). This CDR3 contains 13 residues. CDR3 in DNA: TGTGCCACCGGGATCAGGGGATTGGGCGAGCAGTACTTC. Translation: CATGIRGLGEQYF.

In its sample, this clone was seen once. Other DNA variants within this sample encode the same CDR3. The chain employs TRBV4-3 and TRBJ1-1; TRBD1 aligns across 8 bases. The V gene's germline CDR1 is LGHNA and CDR2 YSLEER. With V trimmed by 3 bases and J by 2 bases, 2 bases remained unmatched. The CDR3 spans 14 residues. The CDR3 DNA reads as TGCGCCAGCAGCCAGGACAGGGTAAACACTGAAGCTTTCTTT. This sequence encodes CASSQDRVNTEAFF.

Only one count was recorded for this clone. The rearrangement uses TRBV5-1 and TRBJ2-5, with TRBD2 identical over 7 bases. Germline loops: CDR1 SGHRS, CDR2 YFSETQ. Trimming at V came to 4 bases and at J to 5 bases, leaving 8 bases not matched to a gene. CDR3 length equals 14 residues. The CDR3 region is CASSPAGRDETQYF. The CDR3 DNA sequence: TGCGCCAGCAGCCCAGCGGGGAGGGATGAGACCCAGTACTTC.

The chain employs TRBV4-1 and TRBJ2-3, with 14 bases matching TRBD2. Per the germline V gene, CDR1 is MGHRA and CDR2 is YSYEKL. V lost 0 bases and J lost 2; bases outside the gene matches: 4. The CDR3 extends over 18 amino acids. The CDR3 DNA reads as TGCGCCAGCAGCCAAGAAGTGGGACTAGCGGGAGACACAGATACGCAGTATTTT. It yields the protein CASSQEVGLAGDTDTQYF.

The V gene is TRBV7-9, the J gene TRBJ2-3; 10 positions match TRBD1. The junction had 15 bases not matched to a gene; V was cut back by 3 bases and J by 3 bases. The CDR3 contains 19 residues. CDR1 is SEHNR and CDR2 is FQNEAQ in the germline V gene (reference sequence). The CDR3 DNA reads TGTGCCAGCAGCTTGGGATGGGGACAGGGGAACCCCAGGACAGATACGCAGTATTTT. This translates into CASSLGWGQGNPRTDTQYF.

Turning to this clone: This CDR3 is also generated by other DNA sequences in the sample. The genes are TRBV27 and TRBJ1-5; possibly TRBD1 for D (6 bases). V was clipped by 5 bases and J by 0 bases, with 11 bases between them. The CDR3 is made up of 15 amino acids. The V gene's germline CDR1 is MNHEY and CDR2 SMNVEV (reference sequence). The CDR3 sequence is CASSLRGYSNQPQHF. DNA for the CDR3: TGTGCCAGCAGTCTCAGGGGATATAGCAATCAGCCCCAGCATTTT.

This clone came up a few times. The rearrangement uses TRBV14 and TRBJ2-5, with D perhaps matching TRBD1 (6 bases). This CDR3 region has 18 residues. Trimming shortened V by 0 bases and J by 0 bases, and 17 bases separated the two germline ends. In germline, CDR1 is SGHDN, CDR2 FVKESK. In DNA form, the CDR3 reads TGTGCCAGCAGCCAAGAAAGGGTGGGACACAAGTACCAAGAGACCCAGTACTTC. Its translation: CASSQERVGHKYQETQYF.

The rearrangement links TRBV15 to TRBJ2-1, with 7 bases that match TRBD1. V trimming: 6 bases; J trimming: 5 bases; junction bases outside the gene matches: 4. The germline CDR1 and CDR2 sequences are LNHNV and YYDKDF (reference sequence). CDR3 size: 13 residues. The CDR3 region has the DNA TGTGCCACCAGACAGGGGCCCCACAATGAGCAGTTCTTC. It yields the protein CATRQGPHNEQFF.

The chain carries TRBV5-1 and TRBJ2-5; D remains ambiguous. V was trimmed by 0 bases and J by 5 bases, leaving 11 bases between them. Germline values: CDR1 SGHRS, CDR2 YFSETQ. This CDR3 is 14 amino acids long. The CDR3: CASSLATVGETQYF. For the CDR3, the DNA is TGCGCCAGCAGCTTGGCGACGGTCGGGGAGACCCAGTACTTC. Full variable domain (remainder filled in from reference TRBV5-1 and TRBJ2-5): KAGVTQTPRYLIKTRGQQVTLSCSPISGHRSVSWYQQTPGQGLQFLFEYFSETQRNKGNFPGRFSGRQFSNSRSEMNVSTLELGDSALYLCASSLATVGETQYFGPGTRLLVL.

V is TRBV13 and J is TRBJ2-5, with TRBD2 as a possible D gene (6 bases). V lost 2 bases, J lost 1 base, and 14 bases lay in between. CDR1 and CDR2 from the germline V gene are PRHDT and FYEKMQ (reference sequence). The CDR3 is 16 residues long. The CDR3 DNA reads TGTGCCAGCAGCTTACGGGGAGACGGGGGCCAAGAGACCCAGTACTTC. Protein sequence: CASSLRGDGGQETQYF.

The gene calls are TRBV5-4 and TRBJ1-1; possible D gene TRBD1, 5 bases. V was clipped by 3 bases and J by 0 bases, with 12 bases between them. This CDR3 contains 15 residues. In germline, CDR1 is SGHNT, CDR2 YYREEE (reference sequence). In nucleotides, the CDR3 is TGTGCCAGCAGCTCCAACAGGATAGTGAACACTGAAGCTTTCTTT. Residues: CASSSNRIVNTEAFF.

V and J are TRBV6-5 and TRBJ2-3; no definite D call. The V end lost 5 bases, the J end lost 0 bases, and 6 bases lay between the germline ends. CDR1 and CDR2 (germline): MNHEY, SVGAGI. The CDR3 has 13 residues. This CDR3 reads CASSTESTDTQYF. The CDR3, as DNA: TGTGCCAGCAGTACCGAGAGCACAGATACGCAGTATTTT.

This clone has more than one count but fewer than ten. The rearrangement links TRBV5-8 to TRBJ2-2; 7 nucleotides line up with TRBD1. The V and J ends lost 4 bases and 4 bases, in that order; junction bases with no gene match: 7. This CDR3 has 15 residues. Germline V gene lookup returns CDR1 SGHTS and CDR2 YDEGEE. The CDR3 spells CASSITGVGTGELFF. In nucleotides, the CDR3 is TGTGCCAGCAGCATCACAGGGGTGGGCACCGGGGAGCTGTTTTTT.

The rearrangement uses TRBV4-1 and TRBJ2-1; 10 bases match TRBD2. Germline V CDR1 and CDR2: MGHRA, YSYEKL. The V and J ends lost 0 bases and 9 bases, in that order; junction bases with no gene match: 17. CDR3 length: 19 residues. CDR3 DNA sequence: TGCGCCAGCAGCCAAGAGTCCCCTTTGAGCGGGAGGGTCTCTTTTGAGCAGTTCTTC. It yields the protein CASSQESPLSGRVSFEQFF.

This chain joins TRBV5-3 and TRBJ2-5; 7 nucleotides agree with TRBD2. TRBV5-3 is classed as an ORF, of uncertain function. This CDR3 contains 14 residues. V lost 2 bases to trimming and J lost 5 bases; unmatched junction nucleotides: 6. CDR3 DNA: TGTGCCAGAAGCTTTTGGCGGGAGAATGAGACCCAGTACTTC. Translated, it gives CARSFWRENETQYF.